This T cell receptor beta chain comes out of a study of T-cell reconstitution after alpha-beta-depleted transplantation in children. The sample holds a few counts of this clonotype. Unique molecular identifiers tagged the TCRbeta library. TCRdb reprocessed the PCR reads via MiXCR and lists one record per CDR3 protein. The sample yields under 400,000 distinct CDR3 sequences, 20% to 30% seen once. The CDR3 sequence is 18 residues long. The V and J ends lost 1 base and 1 base, in that order; junction bases with no gene match: 9. Germline CDR1 DFQATT, CDR2 SNEGSKA (reference sequence). The sequence came from a male patient younger than 18 who had a stem cell transplant for acute lymphoblastic leukemia, so the T cells may come from the graft donor. The rearrangement joins TRBV20-1 to TRBJ2-1; 11 bases match TRBD2. The material sequenced was PBMCs, mostly from graft donor cells, taken 180 days after TCRalphabeta/CD19-depleted stem cell transplant. CDR3 sequence: CSARGHSGRAWSYNEQFF. DNA of the CDR3: TGCAGTGCTAGAGGCCATAGCGGGAGGGCCTGGTCCTACAATGAGCAGTTCTTC.